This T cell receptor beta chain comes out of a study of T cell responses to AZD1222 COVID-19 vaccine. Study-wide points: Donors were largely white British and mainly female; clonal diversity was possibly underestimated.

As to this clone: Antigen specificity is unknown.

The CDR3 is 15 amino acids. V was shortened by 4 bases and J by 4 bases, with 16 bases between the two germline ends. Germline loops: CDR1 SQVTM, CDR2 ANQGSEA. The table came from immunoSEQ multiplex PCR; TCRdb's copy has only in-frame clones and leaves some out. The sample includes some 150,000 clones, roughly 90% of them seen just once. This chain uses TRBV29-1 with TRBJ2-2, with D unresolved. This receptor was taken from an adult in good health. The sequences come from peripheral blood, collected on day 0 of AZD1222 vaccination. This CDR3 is CSVGFSRFGTGELFF. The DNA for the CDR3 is TGCAGCGTTGGGTTTTCTAGATTCGGCACCGGGGAGCTGTTTTTT.